The 27 T cell receptor beta chains presented below share a single source sample, sequenced in a study of blood T cells in healthy people across ages. PCR was performed a second time for about 6 to 12 cycles using a sample-barcoded 5' primer and a J-beta primer mix. MiXCR, applied by TCRdb to the 5' RACE reads, yields one record per CDR3 protein. Seen here are 1.5 million to 2 million distinct CDR3 sequences, around 36% observed once, and the top ten hold about 11%. Material: blood. All receptors come from a woman in her 30s in good health.

The chain is built from TRBV5-5 and TRBJ2-7; D possibly corresponds to TRBD1 (6 bases). CDR3 length: 14 residues. Looked up from germline, CDR1 is SGHKS and CDR2 is YYEKEE (reference sequence). Trimming removed 0 bases at V and 7 bases at J, with 14 bases between. This chain's CDR3 is CASSLDVRGGEQYF. CDR3 DNA sequence: TGTGCCAGCAGCTTGGACGTCAGGGGCGGGGAGCAGTACTTC.

The V and J genes are TRBV4-1 and TRBJ2-5; D is unresolved. V lost 4 bases and J 3 bases, leaving 9 bases between the germline ends. The CDR3 sequence is 13 residues long. In germline, CDR1 is MGHRA, CDR2 YSYEKL. The CDR3 region is CASSPDLKETQYF. The DNA of the CDR3 is TGCGCCAGCAGCCCCGACCTAAAAGAGACCCAGTACTTC.

The chain has TRBV12-3 or TRBV12-4 and TRBJ2-5; tentatively, D is TRBD1 or TRBD2 (5 bases each). Trimming took 5 bases from V and 2 from J, leaving 12 bases between them. The CDR3 runs 14 residues. CDR3 bases: TGTGCCAGCAGTCGGGACGGACTGCAAGAGACCCAGTACTTC. As protein: CASSRDGLQETQYF.

This clonotype appeared a few times. This chain uses TRBV15 with TRBJ2-3, with D possibly matching TRBD1 (5 bases). The CDR3 covers 17 residues. Per the germline V gene, CDR1 is LNHNV and CDR2 is YYDKDF (reference sequence). V lost 3 bases to trimming and J lost 0 bases, with 16 bases between them. The CDR3 coding sequence is TGTGCCACCAGCAGCCAGCCAAGACAGCTTAGCACAGATACGCAGTATTTT. Encoded protein: CATSSQPRQLSTDTQYF.

This clonotype has just a few counts. J is TRBJ2-3 and V is TRBV20-1, with D uncertain. The length of the CDR3 is 17 residues. Germline V gene sequence: CDR1 DFQATT, CDR2 SNEGSKA (reference sequence). Trimming cost V 1 base and J 0 bases, with 17 bases left between them. The CDR3 sequence: CSARGIESKFSTDTQYF. The CDR3 DNA is TGCAGTGCTAGAGGGATAGAAAGTAAATTTAGCACAGATACGCAGTATTTT.

The table lists this clonotype with a few counts. The V call is TRBV12-3 or TRBV12-4, the J call TRBJ1-1; 7 positions match TRBD1. V gave up 6 bases and J gave up 4 bases; unmatched junction bases: 5. The length of the CDR3 is 13 residues. DNA of the CDR3: TGTGCCAGCAGCACTGACAGGGCCACTGAAGCTTTCTTT. Amino acid sequence: CASSTDRATEAFF.

The genes are TRBV27 and TRBJ2-7; D is unclear. CDR1 is MNHEY, CDR2 SMNVEV, per germline (reference sequence). The CDR3 runs to 14 residues. With 6 bases removed from V and 5 bases from J, the gap between germline ends came to 17 bases. DNA of the CDR3: TGTGCCAGCAGACCGGGTCTGGGGAATGACGAGCAGTACTTC. This gives the protein CASRPGLGNDEQYF.

This clonotype was picked up many times. Compared with germline, one end of the junction differs, possibly owing to a read error. The CDR3 DNA is TGTGCCAGCAGCTTGGGCAGGAGCACAGATACGCAGTATTTT. This encodes CASSLGRSTDTQYF. The J gene is TRBJ2-3, the V gene TRBV5-1, with unresolved D. This CDR3 is built from 14 residues. Germline CDR1 reads SGHRS; CDR2 reads YFSETQ.

The count of this clonotype is one. This may come from a read error, since a much larger clone is one base off. V gene TRBV29-1 combines with J gene TRBJ2-7; D remains ambiguous. Germline CDR1 SQVTM, CDR2 ANQGSEA. There are 14 residues in the CDR3. CDR3 residues: CGVETGSSSYEQYF. CDR3 DNA sequence: TGCGGCGTCGAAACCGGGTCGAGCTCCTACGAGCAGTACTTC.

This clonotype has just a few counts. The germline gene is not matched at one end of the junction; a read error may be the cause. The chain links TRBV2 to TRBJ2-3; D is unresolved. Germline V CDR1 and CDR2: SNHLY, FYNNEI. The CDR3 extends over 15 amino acids. The DNA for the CDR3 is TGTGCCAGCAGGGAAGGCCGGTTGGGATCAGATACGCAGTATTTT. It encodes CASREGRLGSDTQYF.

This clonotype was recorded a few times. The J gene is TRBJ2-5, the V gene TRBV7-9; D gene ambiguous. CDR1 and CDR2 (germline): SEHNR, FQNEAQ (reference sequence). The CDR3 sequence is 14 residues long. The V end was cut by 3 bases, the J end by 2 bases, with 10 bases between. The CDR3 region has the DNA TGTGCCAGCAGCTTTTCCGCATTACAAGAGACCCAGTACTTC. Protein: CASSFSALQETQYF.

This clonotype was observed a few times. The rearrangement uses TRBV12-3 or TRBV12-4 and TRBJ2-1; 8 nucleotides agree with TRBD2. This CDR3 spans 15 amino acids. The V and J ends lost 3 bases and 6 bases, in that order; junction bases with no gene match: 7. Here the CDR3 DNA reads TGTGCCAGCAGTTTGTCGGGGGGGCTCCGCAATGAGCAGTTCTTC. Translating it yields CASSLSGGLRNEQFF.

This clonotype came up a few times. This rearrangement joins TRBV4-1 to TRBJ2-7; D uncertain. The V and J ends lost 0 bases and 3 bases respectively, with 12 bases between them. Germline loops: CDR1 MGHRA, CDR2 YSYEKL. The CDR3 totals 15 residues. CDR3 sequence: CASSQERSTFYEQYF. CDR3 coding DNA: TGCGCCAGCAGCCAAGAGCGGAGCACATTCTACGAGCAGTACTTC.

This clonotype has only a few counts. This chain connects TRBV5-6 to TRBJ2-7; no definite D call. Germline V gene sequence: CDR1 SGHDT, CDR2 YYEEEE. The CDR3 loop spans 12 amino acids. V lost 3 bases and J 7 bases, leaving 11 bases between the germline ends. In DNA, the CDR3 is TGTGCCAGCAGCTACGACCCCGGGGAGCAGTACTTC. Translated: CASSYDPGEQYF.

This clonotype was seen only a few times. V is TRBV4-1 and J is TRBJ1-5; D remains unclear. V was pared by 4 bases and J by 2 bases, with 9 bases between. The CDR3 has 14 amino acids. Germline V lookup: CDR1 MGHRA, CDR2 YSYEKL. CDR3 sequence (DNA): TGCGCCAGCAGCCCGCAGGTACGCAATCAGCCCCAGCATTTT. Its translation: CASSPQVRNQPQHF.

V and J are TRBV3-1 and TRBJ2-1; 8 bases match TRBD2. The CDR3 runs to 15 residues. Germline trimming cut 3 bases from V and 7 bases from J; bases unmatched to any gene: 8. Germline V gives CDR1 LGHDT, CDR2 YNNKEL (reference sequence). The DNA of the CDR3 is TGTGCCAGCAGCCAGATCGGGGGGGCCGGGAATGAGCAGTTCTTC. It codes for CASSQIGGAGNEQFF.

The rearrangement joins TRBV20-1 to TRBJ2-5, with 7 positions matching TRBD2. Germline V CDR1 and CDR2: DFQATT, SNEGSKA (reference sequence). CDR3 length: 15 amino acids. The V segment lost 3 bases and the J segment 4 bases; nucleotides outside the gene matches: 11. CDR3 sequence: CSASDWGRAGETQYF. The CDR3 DNA reads as TGCAGTGCTAGTGACTGGGGGAGGGCGGGAGAGACCCAGTACTTC.

In its sample, this clonotype was seen a few times. The genes are TRBV11-2 and TRBJ2-5; no reliable D call. The CDR3 has 14 residues. Germline-derived CDR1 and CDR2 are SGHAT and FQNNGV. V was trimmed by 4 bases and J by 4 bases, leaving 13 bases between them. CDR3 coding DNA: TGTGCCAGCAGCTCCTACGGCATGGGAGAGACCCAGTACTTC. This translates into CASSSYGMGETQYF. The variable domain in full, with the rest retrieved from reference TRBV11-2 and TRBJ2-5, is EAGVAQSPRYKIIEKRQSVAFWCNPISGHATLYWYQQILGQGPKLLIQFQNNGVVDDSQLPKDRFSAERLKGVDSTLKIQPAKLEDSAVYLCASSSYGMGETQYFGPGTRLLVL.

The DNA for the CDR3 is TGTGCCAGCAGCCAAGAACGCCTCCGGACAAATAAGACCCAGTACTTC. Translated: CASSQERLRTNKTQYF. The chain couples TRBV3-1 to TRBJ2-5, with TRBD1 as a possible D gene (5 bases). V was cut by 0 bases and J by 6 bases, with 17 bases left in between. The CDR3 runs 16 residues. The germline V gene has CDR1 LGHDT and CDR2 YNNKEL (reference sequence).

This clonotype has just a few counts. The V and J genes are TRBV7-6 and TRBJ1-1, with 8 bases that match TRBD1. This CDR3 is built from 16 residues. Germline assignment: CDR1 SGHVS and CDR2 FNYEAQ. Trimming cost V 5 bases and J 1 base; bases outside gene matches: 9. The CDR3 protein is CASSAHRGTRNTEAFF. In nucleotides, the CDR3 is TGTGCCAGCAGCGCGCACAGGGGGACTAGGAACACTGAAGCTTTCTTT. Full variable domain (missing parts from reference TRBV7-6 and TRBJ1-1): GAGVSQSPRYKVTKRGQDVALRCDPISGHVSLYWYRQALGQGPEFLTYFNYEAQQDKSGLPNDRFSAERPEGSISTLTIQRTEQRDSAMYRCASSAHRGTRNTEAFFGQGTRLTVV.

This chain uses TRBV7-2 with TRBJ2-7; 8 nucleotides align to TRBD2. This CDR3 contains 13 residues. V shed 8 bases, J shed 2 bases, and the junction held 5 bases outside the gene matches. The germline V gene has CDR1 SGHTA and CDR2 FQGNSA. The CDR3 coding sequence is TGTGCCAGCGGATTTAGCGGGGCCTACGAGCAGTACTTC. Amino acids: CASGFSGAYEQYF.

This clonotype was picked up a small number of times. The CDR3 coding sequence is TGCAGTGCTAGAGGCCCTTCTAGCGGGACTACAGATACGCAGTATTTT. This encodes CSARGPSSGTTDTQYF. The J gene is TRBJ2-3, the V gene TRBV20-1; TRBD2 matches at 9 bases. This CDR3 comprises 16 residues. The junction had 8 bases not matched to a gene; V was cut back by 1 base and J by 3 bases. Germline V gives CDR1 DFQATT, CDR2 SNEGSKA (reference sequence).

This clonotype was seen a few times. V and J are TRBV20-1 and TRBJ1-4; no clear D. The CDR3 has 13 amino acids. Germline loops: CDR1 DFQATT, CDR2 SNEGSKA (reference sequence). Trimming stripped 6 bases from V and 7 bases from J, with 15 bases between. The CDR3 reads CSAPHPNAEKLFF. For the CDR3, the DNA is TGCAGTGCCCCCCATCCTAACGCTGAAAAACTGTTTTTT.

The chain employs TRBV15 and TRBJ2-1; no firm D call. V was pared by 0 bases and J by 8 bases, with 14 bases between. The CDR3 has 15 amino acids. Germline values: CDR1 LNHNV, CDR2 YYDKDF (reference sequence). This chain's CDR3 is CATSRDGKLDDEQFF. The CDR3 DNA reads TGTGCCACCAGCAGAGATGGGAAGCTCGACGATGAGCAGTTCTTC.

This clonotype has only a few counts. The chain carries TRBV5-1 and TRBJ2-3; D may be TRBD1 (6 bases). The germline V gene has CDR1 SGHRS and CDR2 YFSETQ. Trimming took 0 bases from V and 5 from J, leaving 16 bases between them. There are 16 residues in the CDR3. Here the CDR3 reads CASSLVGAGQRDTQYF. The CDR3 DNA reads as TGCGCCAGCAGCTTGGTGGGGGCAGGACAGAGAGATACGCAGTATTTT.

This sequence joins TRBV5-1 and TRBJ1-1; D call uncertain. Germline CDR1 is SGHRS and CDR2 is YFSETQ. The germline V and J ends were trimmed by 6 bases and 1 base, with 13 bases remaining between them. The length of the CDR3 is 14 residues. CDR3 in DNA: TGCGCCAGCAACACTGGACGGGGGAACACTGAAGCTTTCTTT. It translates to CASNTGRGNTEAFF.

The gene calls are TRBV20-1 and TRBJ2-3; D is possibly TRBD2 (5 bases). Germline V gives CDR1 DFQATT, CDR2 SNEGSKA (reference sequence). Between the trimmed V and J ends, which lost 8 bases and 0 bases, there was a span of 18 bases. The CDR3 spans 15 residues. This CDR3 is CSTTGGPWSTDTQYF. CDR3 coding DNA: TGCAGTACCACGGGCGGGCCGTGGAGCACAGATACGCAGTATTTT.